The following is a TCR beta chain sequence with its context. Its antigen is currently unknown. The sample is drawn from a study of CD8 T cells in Susac syndrome. Study-level results: TCR sequencing and HLA analysis covered a relatively small number of individuals.

Control patients had untreated stable or active relapsing-remitting multiple sclerosis by revised McDonald criteria. FACS enriched CD8+ TEMRA cells, while bulk CD8+ and CD4+ were negatively isolated. Germline CDR1 is SNHLY and CDR2 is FYNNEI. The J segment lost 8 bases and the V segment lost 3 bases, leaving 5 bases of the junction unmatched. The CDR3 covers 14 residues. Reverse transcription of roughly 0.45 to 1 ug RNA used random hexamers. Amplification of TCR beta CDR3 was carried out by immunoSEQ multiplex PCR, which covered 54 Vbeta and 13 Jbeta segments. MiXCR, run by TCRdb on the immunoSEQ multiplex PCR reads, gives a single entry per CDR3 protein. This sample carries around 120,000 distinct CDR3 sequences, about 92% of them seen once, and the ten largest clones take 0.093%.

The sequencing sample was made of CD4+ T cells from PBMCs. The rearrangement links TRBV2 to TRBJ2-7, with TRBD1 matching 12 bases. This TCR derives from a human donor with multiple sclerosis. The CDR3 DNA follows: TGTGCCAGCAGTGAGGGGACAGGGGGCAGGCAGCAGTACTTC. Its protein is CASSEGTGGRQQYF.